These 22 T cell receptor beta chains share one sample of origin, sequenced in a study of spatial heterogeneity in lung cancer. Time point defined: blood at routine non-recurrence follow-up after resection. TCRdb independently ran MiXCR on the 5' RACE reads; one entry per CDR3 protein. The profile shows about 70,000 distinct CDR3 sequences, approximately 9% of them singletons. This sample comprised PBMCs, obtained at follow-up. Receptor source: a female donor with early-stage non-small cell lung cancer.

This clonotype was detected ten times or more. The chain employs TRBV5-8 and TRBJ1-2; tentative D call: TRBD1 (5 bases). The length of the CDR3 is 14 residues. Germline values: CDR1 SGHTS, CDR2 YDEGEE. Trimming stripped 7 bases from V and 4 bases from J, with 17 bases between. The CDR3 nucleotides read TGTGCCAGCGTAGGGAGAAGGGACCGCTATGGCTACACCTTC. Its protein product is CASVGRRDRYGYTF.

This clonotype was recorded many times. The chain is built from TRBV7-2 and TRBJ2-1; TRBD2 agrees at 13 bases. Germline CDR1 SGHTA, CDR2 FQGNSA. The CDR3 runs to 18 residues. J was trimmed by 3 bases and V by 5 bases; bases with no gene match: 10. The CDR3 region has the DNA TGTGCCAGCAGCCCCAACTCGGGACTAGCGGGATTCTACAATGAGCAGTTCTTC. It yields the protein CASSPNSGLAGFYNEQFF.

This clonotype was picked up many times. The rearrangement joins TRBV11-2 to TRBJ2-5; D gene uncertain. V was cut by 0 bases and J by 11 bases, with 13 bases left in between. The CDR3 has 13 amino acids. Germline loops: CDR1 SGHAT, CDR2 FQNNGV. CDR3 in amino acids: CASSLDHGSRQYF. CDR3 coding DNA: TGTGCCAGCAGCTTAGATCATGGCTCACGGCAGTACTTC.

Ten or more counts support this clonotype. The CDR3 coding sequence is TGTGCCAGCAGCTTACTAGATCAGCAGTTCTTC. Amino acids: CASSLLDQQFF. The V gene is TRBV7-2, the J gene TRBJ2-1; D not resolved. Germline V gene sequence: CDR1 SGHTA, CDR2 FQGNSA. V was cut by 2 bases and J by 11 bases, with 7 bases left in between. The CDR3 length is 11 residues.

In its sample, this clonotype was seen a few times. The chain joins TRBV6-5 to TRBJ1-3; 8 nucleotides match TRBD1. Germline lookup yields CDR1 MNHEY and CDR2 SVGAGI. Trimming took 0 bases from V and 2 from J; bases not matched to a gene: 3. The length of the CDR3 is 16 residues. The CDR3 loop reads CASSYSRGPTGNTIYF. CDR3 DNA sequence: TGTGCCAGCAGTTACTCCAGGGGGCCTACTGGAAACACCATATATTTT.

This chain uses TRBV6-2 or TRBV6-3 with TRBJ2-6; D is unclear. The V end was cut by 2 bases, the J end by 0 bases, with 14 bases between. The CDR3 is 18 amino acids. Germline V gene data show CDR1 as MNHEY and CDR2 as SVGEGT. CDR3 nucleotide sequence: TGTGCCAGCAGTTACCCCACCGTGGGGAACTCTGGGGCCAACGTCCTGACTTTC. Its translation is CASSYPTVGNSGANVLTF.

This clonotype was observed many times. The chain is built from TRBV5-1 and TRBJ1-1; D may be TRBD1 (6 bases). This CDR3 region has 13 residues. Germline V gives CDR1 SGHRS, CDR2 YFSETQ. The ends were cut back, 3 bases at V and 3 bases at J, with 9 bases in the middle. CDR3 in DNA: TGCGCCAGCAGCTCACAGGGTGACACTGAAGCTTTCTTT. This sequence encodes CASSSQGDTEAFF.

This clonotype was counted many times. This chain links TRBV20-1 with TRBJ2-7, with TRBD2 matching 9 bases. J lost 0 bases, V lost 1 base, and 4 bases had no gene match. Germline-derived CDR1 and CDR2 are DFQATT and SNEGSKA (reference sequence). The CDR3 spans 15 residues. CDR3 region: CSARGTSDVSYEQYF. CDR3 coding DNA: TGCAGTGCTAGAGGGACTAGCGACGTCTCCTACGAGCAGTACTTC.

Comments on this clonotype: A much larger clone lies one base from this, so it may be a read error. The V and J genes are TRBV4-1 and TRBJ2-2; D is possibly TRBD2 (5 bases). Germline V CDR1 and CDR2: MGHRA, YSYEKL. The CDR3 contains 16 residues. CDR3 residues: CVSSQESGTNTGELFF. The CDR3 DNA sequence: TGCGTCAGCAGCCAGGAAAGCGGTACGAACACCGGGGAGCTGTTTTTT.

This clonotype appeared a few times. The chain uses TRBV29-1 and TRBJ1-2; 7 bases agree with TRBD1. With V trimmed by 7 bases and J by 2 bases, 7 bases remained unmatched. Germline CDR1 and CDR2: SQVTM and ANQGSEA. The CDR3 covers 13 residues. CDR3 coding DNA: TGCAGCGCGGACAGGTCGGGGAACTATGGCTACACCTTC. This translates into CSADRSGNYGYTF.

This clonotype was counted many times. This sequence joins TRBV7-9 and TRBJ2-1; 7 nucleotides line up with TRBD2. The CDR3 loop spans 15 amino acids. The V gene's germline CDR1 is SEHNR and CDR2 FQNEAQ (reference sequence). Trimming cost V 8 bases and J 10 bases; bases outside gene matches: 17. The CDR3 sequence is CASSRRLATREEQFF. CDR3 DNA sequence: TGTGCCAGCTCGAGGCGACTAGCCACCCGGGAGGAGCAGTTCTTC.

The rearrangement joins TRBV29-1 to TRBJ2-7, with TRBD1 matching 8 bases. Trimming cost V 5 bases and J 3 bases; bases outside gene matches: 6. This CDR3 contains 13 residues. Per germline, CDR1 SQVTM and CDR2 ANQGSEA. The CDR3 DNA reads as TGCAGCGTTAGACAGGGGCTTCGCTACGAGCAGTACTTC. Translation: CSVRQGLRYEQYF.

There are a few counts of this clonotype. The chain links TRBV5-1 to TRBJ2-3, with TRBD2 matching 7 bases. The CDR3 runs 16 residues. The germline CDR1 and CDR2 sequences are SGHRS and YFSETQ. With V trimmed by 0 bases and J by 2 bases, 6 bases remained unmatched. The CDR3 here is CASSLESSGDTDTQYF. The CDR3 DNA reads as TGCGCCAGCAGCTTGGAGTCTAGCGGAGACACAGATACGCAGTATTTT.

This clonotype was seen many times. The chain employs TRBV20-1 and TRBJ2-5; D remains unclear. The V end lost 2 bases, the J end lost 2 bases, and 12 bases lay between the germline ends. In germline, CDR1 is DFQATT, CDR2 SNEGSKA (reference sequence). This CDR3 region has 14 residues. CDR3 bases: TGCAGTGCTAGACACCGTATCACACAAGAGACCCAGTACTTC. It encodes CSARHRITQETQYF.

This clonotype appeared many times. V usage is TRBV6-2 or TRBV6-3 and J usage is TRBJ2-5; TRBD2 agrees at 7 bases. This CDR3 region has 14 residues. J was trimmed by 7 bases and V by 6 bases; bases with no gene match: 11. Per germline, CDR1 MNHEY and CDR2 SVGEGT. The DNA of the CDR3 is TGTGCCAGCAGCCCCATCCGGACTAGTGGGACCCAGTACTTC. It translates to CASSPIRTSGTQYF.

This clonotype was seen many times. V and J are TRBV7-9 and TRBJ2-2, with 7 positions matching TRBD2. The trim removed 5 bases at V and 5 bases at J, leaving 8 bases unmatched. This CDR3 has 15 amino acids. Germline V CDR1 and CDR2: SEHNR, FQNEAQ (reference sequence). CDR3 sequence reads: CASSQSGKRTGELFF. The DNA for the CDR3 is TGTGCCAGCAGCCAAAGCGGGAAAAGGACCGGGGAGCTGTTTTTT.

This clonotype was recorded at least ten times. The V gene is TRBV6-1, the J gene TRBJ1-4; TRBD1 agrees at 9 bases. V lost 4 bases and J lost 14; bases outside the gene matches: 14. In germline, CDR1 is MNHNS, CDR2 SASEGT. CDR3 size: 15 residues. CDR3 bases: TGTGCCAGCAGTGCACAGGGGGCCGGCCAGGTTTTTCTGTTTTTT. Its protein product is CASSAQGAGQVFLFF.

The gene calls are TRBV10-3 and TRBJ2-7, with D maybe TRBD1 (6 bases). The CDR3 spans 11 residues. The V end lost 8 bases, the J end lost 3 bases, and 8 bases lay between the germline ends. Per germline, CDR1 ENHRY and CDR2 SYGVKD. As DNA, the CDR3 is TGTGCCATCGGCAGGGGCTACGAGCAGTACTTC. It yields the protein CAIGRGYEQYF.

This clonotype was found many times. The V gene is TRBV28, the J gene TRBJ2-5; D remains ambiguous. CDR3 size: 10 residues. Germline assignment: CDR1 MDHEN and CDR2 SYDVKM. Trimming stripped 8 bases from V and 7 bases from J, with 8 bases between. This CDR3 reads CASGPRTQYF. The CDR3, as DNA: TGTGCCAGCGGACCTAGGACCCAGTACTTC.

This clonotype turned up a few times. This chain uses TRBV18 with TRBJ1-5; no definite D call. Germline lookup yields CDR1 KGHSH and CDR2 LQKENI. Between the trimmed V and J ends, which lost 1 base and 0 bases, there was a span of 7 bases. The CDR3 is made up of 15 amino acids. CDR3 sequence: CASSPLGYSNQPQHF. In nucleotides, the CDR3 is TGTGCCAGCTCACCACTGGGCTATAGCAATCAGCCCCAGCATTTT.

This clonotype was observed at least ten times. The chain links TRBV6-1 to TRBJ2-6, with D maybe TRBD2 (6 bases). V was cut by 1 base and J by 1 base, with 14 bases left in between. From germline, CDR1 is MNHNS and CDR2 SASEGT. The CDR3 has 18 amino acids. CDR3 sequence (DNA): TGTGCCAGCAGTGAAGGGAGGGATTTCATTTCTGGGGCCAACGTCCTGACTTTC. Translating gives CASSEGRDFISGANVLTF.

This clonotype was seen at least ten times. V gene TRBV5-1 combines with J gene TRBJ1-1, with D uncertain. There are 15 residues in the CDR3. The V and J ends lost 2 bases and 6 bases respectively, with 17 bases between them. In germline, CDR1 is SGHRS, CDR2 YFSETQ. DNA for the CDR3: TGCGCCAGCAGCTTAATGTCCAGGTCAGGCGCTGAAGCTTTCTTT. The encoded protein is CASSLMSRSGAEAFF. The full variable domain, rest sourced from reference TRBV5-1 and TRBJ1-1, is KAGVTQTPRYLIKTRGQQVTLSCSPISGHRSVSWYQQTPGQGLQFLFEYFSETQRNKGNFPGRFSGRQFSNSRSEMNVSTLELGDSALYLCASSLMSRSGAEAFFGQGTRLTVV.